What follows are 23 T cell receptor beta chains derived from one specimen sequenced in a study of T cell responses to AZD1222 COVID-19 vaccine. Sequencing used immunoSEQ multiplex PCR; TCRdb keeps in-frame clones, though not all of them. In the table there are about 180,000 clones, over 90% of which are singletons. The input for sequencing was peripheral blood, taken 28 days after the second AZD1222 dose. These receptors originate from an adult who received the AZD1222 COVID-19 vaccine.

This rearrangement joins TRBV29-1 to TRBJ1-1; D is unresolved. CDR3 length: 13 residues. V was shortened by 8 bases and J by 5 bases, with 18 bases between the two germline ends. Per the germline V gene, CDR1 is SQVTM and CDR2 is ANQGSEA. This CDR3 is CSQGGPPGTEAFF. Here the CDR3 DNA reads TGCAGCCAAGGAGGCCCCCCGGGGACTGAAGCTTTCTTT.

The V and J genes are TRBV9 and TRBJ1-1; tentatively, D is TRBD1 (5 bases). The germline V gene encodes CDR1 SGDLS and CDR2 YYNGEE. CDR3 length equals 15 residues. V was cut by 0 bases and J by 0 bases, with 9 bases left in between. CDR3 sequence (DNA): TGTGCCAGCAGCGTAGGGGCAGGGATGAACACTGAAGCTTTCTTT. Encoded protein: CASSVGAGMNTEAFF.

This sequence joins TRBV12-3 or TRBV12-4 and TRBJ1-2; no firm D call. This CDR3 has 13 amino acids. V lost 1 base and J 6 bases, leaving 9 bases between the germline ends. This chain's CDR3 is CASSLGEGNGYTF. In nucleotides, the CDR3 is TGTGCCAGCAGTTTAGGGGAGGGTAATGGCTACACCTTC.

The chain joins TRBV2 to TRBJ2-3; 10 positions agree with TRBD1. The germline V gene encodes CDR1 SNHLY and CDR2 FYNNEI. J lost 5 bases, V lost 2 bases, and 16 bases had no gene match. There are 19 residues in the CDR3. DNA of the CDR3: TGTGCCAGCAGTGAACTGAGGAGACAGGGGGCGCTGGATGGAGATACGCAGTATTTT. Amino acids: CASSELRRQGALDGDTQYF.

This chain joins TRBV7-9 and TRBJ1-1; D remains unclear. Germline V gene data show CDR1 as SEHNR and CDR2 as FQNEAQ (reference sequence). This CDR3 is 13 amino acids long. Between the trimmed V and J ends, which lost 4 bases and 2 bases, there was a span of 8 bases. This CDR3 reads CASSSDGNTEAFF. Written as DNA, the CDR3 is TGTGCCAGCAGCTCGGACGGAAACACTGAAGCTTTCTTT.

The genes are TRBV4-3 and TRBJ2-1, with D tentatively TRBD2 (6 bases). CDR1 is LGHNA, CDR2 YSLEER, per germline. The ends were cut back, 4 bases at V and 4 bases at J, with 14 bases in the middle. The CDR3 is made up of 15 amino acids. The DNA for the CDR3 is TGCGCCAGCAGCCCCTCCGCAGGGAGGTACAATGAGCAGTTCTTC. Its protein is CASSPSAGRYNEQFF.

The rearrangement links TRBV6-6 to TRBJ1-6; TRBD1 agrees at 9 bases. The CDR3 is made up of 15 amino acids. The germline CDR1 and CDR2 sequences are MNHNY and SVGAGI (reference sequence). Losses at the gene ends were 6 bases for V and 2 bases for J; bases not matched to a gene: 2. DNA for the CDR3: TGTGCCAGCAGACGGGACAGGGCCTATAATTCACCCCTCCACTTT. It is translated as CASRRDRAYNSPLHF.

V and J are TRBV7-9 and TRBJ1-1; D not resolved. The germline V gene encodes CDR1 SEHNR and CDR2 FQNEAQ (reference sequence). V dropped 4 bases and J dropped 1 base, with 10 bases sitting between them. This CDR3 has 14 residues. CDR3 sequence: CASSWLTSNTEAFF. CDR3 sequence (DNA): TGTGCCAGCAGCTGGCTCACATCGAACACTGAAGCTTTCTTT.

The V call is TRBV2, the J call TRBJ1-1; no clear D. Germline CDR1 SNHLY, CDR2 FYNNEI. This CDR3 is built from 14 residues. V gave up 3 bases and J gave up 3 bases, with 11 bases separating them. DNA of the CDR3: TGTGCCAGCAGTGACAGGCACGGTTACACTGAAGCTTTCTTT. Amino acid sequence: CASSDRHGYTEAFF.

The CDR3 region has the DNA TGTGCCAGTAGTTCGGGACAGCGACCCTACGAGCAGTACTTC. This encodes CASSSGQRPYEQYF. The V call is TRBV19, the J call TRBJ2-7, with TRBD1 matching over 7 bases. Germline lookup yields CDR1 LNHDA and CDR2 SQIVND (reference sequence). Losses at the gene ends were 5 bases for V and 2 bases for J; bases not matched to a gene: 6. There are 14 residues in the CDR3.

This clone has just one count. This sequence joins TRBV11-3 and TRBJ2-7, with TRBD2 identical over 7 bases. Germline V CDR1 and CDR2: SGHNT, YENEEA. V was clipped by 5 bases and J by 2 bases; unmatched bases: 6. CDR3 length equals 14 residues. CDR3 loop: CASSPTGLTYEQYF. Written as DNA, the CDR3 is TGTGCCAGCAGCCCGACGGGACTAACCTACGAGCAGTACTTC.

DNA of the CDR3: TGTGCCAGCAGTTACGGTCGGGGGCCGACAAAGACTGAAGCTTTCTTT. Amino acid sequence: CASSYGRGPTKTEAFF. The J gene is TRBJ1-1, the V gene TRBV6-5, with D possibly TRBD1 on 6 matching bases. Trimming removed 2 bases at V and 5 bases at J, with 18 bases between. Germline assignment: CDR1 MNHEY and CDR2 SVGAGI. The CDR3 loop spans 16 amino acids.

V is TRBV27 and J is TRBJ1-2; 7 nucleotides agree with TRBD1. With V trimmed by 5 bases and J by 4 bases, 10 bases remained unmatched. The CDR3 extends over 15 amino acids. From germline, CDR1 is MNHEY and CDR2 SMNVEV (reference sequence). The CDR3, as DNA: TGTGCCAGCAGTCCGCCGACAGGGATCGGCTATGGCTACACCTTC. Amino acids: CASSPPTGIGYGYTF.

DNA of the CDR3: TGTGCCAGCAGCTTGGCGGGCGGGGGGGACACCGGGGAGCTGTTTTTT. Translated, it gives CASSLAGGGDTGELFF. J is TRBJ2-2 and V is TRBV5-5; 9 bases match TRBD2. The CDR3 has 16 residues. V shed 0 bases, J shed 3 bases, and the junction held 3 bases outside the gene matches. Germline CDR1 and CDR2: SGHKS and YYEKEE (reference sequence).

This clone was recorded only once. The chain employs TRBV7-9 and TRBJ2-5, with D possibly being TRBD2 (5 bases). Germline V CDR1 and CDR2: SEHNR, FQNEAQ (reference sequence). Trimming took off 5 bases at V and 2 bases at J, with 24 bases between the two ends. The CDR3 loop spans 18 amino acids. The CDR3 DNA is TGTGCCAGCAGCCCCATCGGGGTGGGTTTGTTAGTACAAGAGACCCAGTACTTC. Translation: CASSPIGVGLLVQETQYF. Based on the CDR3 plus reference TRBV7-9 and TRBJ2-5, the full variable domain is DTGVSQNPRHKITKRGQNVTFRCDPISEHNRLYWYRQTLGQGPEFLTYFQNEAQLEKSRLLSDRFSAERPKGSFSTLEIQRTEQGDSAMYLCASSPIGVGLLVQETQYFGPGTRLLVL.

The J gene is TRBJ1-3, the V gene TRBV10-3; D not resolved. Per the germline V gene, CDR1 is ENHRY and CDR2 is SYGVKD. The V end was cut by 7 bases, the J end by 0 bases, with 10 bases between. The CDR3 sequence is 14 residues long. CDR3 in DNA: TGTGCCATCACGGACTTATCCTCTGGAAACACCATATATTTT. This codes for CAITDLSSGNTIYF.

The V call is TRBV14, the J call TRBJ1-2; no definite D call. The CDR3 spans 14 residues. The germline CDR1 and CDR2 sequences are SGHDN and FVKESK. Trimming pared 3 bases from V and 5 bases from J, leaving 13 bases between. The CDR3 DNA sequence: TGTGCCAGCAGCCAGCATCGAGGGAATTATGGCTACACCTTC. Its translation: CASSQHRGNYGYTF.

The J gene is TRBJ1-3, the V gene TRBV10-3; unclear D gene. From germline, CDR1 is ENHRY and CDR2 SYGVKD. There are 14 residues in the CDR3. The ends were cut back, 7 bases at V and 0 bases at J, with 10 bases in the middle. In DNA, the CDR3 is TGTGCCATCAAGACACCGAGCTCTGGAAACACCATATATTTT. Its protein is CAIKTPSSGNTIYF.

The CDR3 loop reads CASSTGTSGWGETQYF. The CDR3, as DNA: TGTGCCAGCAGCACAGGGACTAGCGGGTGGGGAGAGACCCAGTACTTC. J is TRBJ2-5 and V is TRBV7-7; 12 nucleotides line up with TRBD2. The germline CDR1 and CDR2 sequences are SSHAT and FNYEAQ (reference sequence). V shed 5 bases, J shed 4 bases, and the junction held 8 bases outside the gene matches. CDR3 size: 16 residues.

The rearrangement joins TRBV27 to TRBJ2-1; D uncertain. CDR1 is MNHEY, CDR2 SMNVEV, per germline (reference sequence). The ends were cut back, 6 bases at V and 2 bases at J, with 8 bases in the middle. The CDR3 contains 13 residues. In nucleotides, the CDR3 is TGTGCCAGCAGCCCCCGCCCCTACAATGAGCAGTTCTTC. It is translated as CASSPRPYNEQFF.

The rearrangement joins TRBV4-2 to TRBJ2-3; 11 positions match TRBD2. V was clipped by 0 bases and J by 4 bases; unmatched bases: 12. Germline V gene sequence: CDR1 LGHNA, CDR2 YNFKEQ. This CDR3 is 19 amino acids long. CDR3 bases: TGTGCCAGCAGCCAAGAACTAGCGGGGGTCTCTCTCAGGGCAGATACGCAGTATTTT. Amino acid sequence: CASSQELAGVSLRADTQYF.

The V gene is TRBV5-6, the J gene TRBJ2-3; D is unclear. This CDR3 comprises 12 residues. Germline CDR1 and CDR2: SGHDT and YYEEEE. The V end was cut by 6 bases, the J end by 8 bases, with 13 bases between. The DNA of the CDR3 is TGTGCCAGCACCACCACTGCCCGTACGCAGTATTTT. This codes for CASTTTARTQYF.

This clone was picked up a small number of times. The chain joins TRBV5-8 to TRBJ2-5; D remains unclear. The V gene's germline CDR1 is SGHTS and CDR2 YDEGEE. The CDR3 has 12 amino acids. V shed 2 bases and J shed 4 bases, with 6 bases lying between them. CDR3 amino acids: CASSFELETQYF. CDR3 DNA sequence: TGTGCCAGCAGCTTCGAACTAGAGACCCAGTACTTC.